A selection of T cell receptor beta chains follows, all from one sample in a study of blood T cell repertoires in COVID-19. Profiling relied on immunoSEQ multiplex PCR, and the TCRdb table lists in-frame clones only, not all of them. The sample carries about 46,000 clones, approximately 90% recorded once. Sequencing was carried out using PBMCs or T cells enriched from blood (not recorded which). These receptors were taken from a woman between 45 and 65 years old who had recovered from COVID-19. The CDR3 runs from the conserved cysteine through the conserved F or W.

13	TRBV27	TRBJ2-7	CASSFISSYEQYF
12	TRBV3-1/TRBV3-2	TRBJ2-1	CASSLHYNEQFF
16	TRBV28	TRBJ1-4	CASSLSAGGLNEKLFF
11	TRBV5-8	TRBJ2-4	CASSFDRVRYF
14	TRBV5-1	TRBJ2-5	CASSLGEGLETQYF
16	TRBV7-6	TRBJ2-3	CASSLAGRAGRDTQYF
18	TRBV12-1	TRBJ2-1	CASSNRGGTSVPTNEQFF
14	TRBV5-6	TRBJ2-5	CASSLSAAMQTQYF
15	TRBV7-9	TRBJ2-3	CASSSGQGHTDTQYF
13	TRBV2	TRBJ1-5	CASRRDNLGPQHF
16	TRBV20-1	TRBJ2-2	CSASYPSVRNTGELFF
15	TRBV5-6	TRBJ2-7	CASSLDSFNSYEQYF
16	TRBV5-1	TRBJ2-7	CASGRGTGDEAYEQYF
13	TRBV10-3	TRBJ2-3	CATAPPGTDTQYF
16	TRBV27	TRBJ2-1	CASSLSVLAGGSVWFF
17	TRBV27	TRBJ1-5	CASSLYTGDRSNQPQHF
17	TRBV6-2/TRBV6-3	TRBJ2-2	CASSSTSGRANSGELFF
15	TRBV7-9	TRBJ2-7	CASTGGGRASYKQYF
15	TRBV24-1	TRBJ2-1	CATSDPTDRGYEQFF
15	TRBV27	TRBJ2-3	CASSARGSYGDTQYF
19	TRBV19	TRBJ2-1	CASSSPSGRAGSSYNEQFF
14	TRBV11-1	TRBJ2-3	CASSLGRSTDTQYF
16	TRBV7-8	TRBJ2-3	CASSRVGSGSTDTQYF
15	TRBV7-6	TRBJ1-2	CASSLDLGGGYGYTF
13	TRBV3-1/TRBV3-2	TRBJ1-5	CASSQDLNQPQHF
14	TRBV6-6	TRBJ1-2	CASGGRAANYGYTF
13	TRBV2	TRBJ2-2	CASRGTSPGELFF
15	TRBV14	TRBJ1-4	CASSHRTGRTEKLFF
15	TRBV7-9	TRBJ2-3	CASSINRGQADTQYF
17	TRBV19	TRBJ2-1	CASSIGAGTSGRNEQFF
15	TRBV2	TRBJ2-1	CASSARLASYNEQFF
14	TRBV28	TRBJ1-1	CASSETGRGTEAFF
14	TRBV18	TRBJ2-1	CASSRGLEVYEQFF
15	TRBV19	TRBJ2-3	CASSILAGGPDTQYF
15	TRBV6-6	TRBJ2-7	CASSYYYRTFYEQYF
16	TRBV28	TRBJ2-1	CASSVRASGSGNEQFF
14	TRBV6-2/TRBV6-3	TRBJ2-4	CASSEGHSGNIQYF
14	TRBV18	TRBJ1-1	CASSRGQINTEAFF
13	TRBV19	TRBJ1-2	CASSQTGDYGYTF
15	TRBV7-2	TRBJ1-5	CASSLSGSSNQPQHF
15	TRBV5-1	TRBJ1-1	CASSLASGSRTEAFF
15	TRBV7-2	TRBJ2-5	CASSLAGQRGETQYF